The 14 T cell receptor beta chains in this list originate from one sample, sequenced in a study of blood T cell repertoires in COVID-19. The data were produced by immunoSEQ multiplex PCR, yet TCRdb's version contains in-frame clones alone and is incomplete. The table lists more than 250,000 clones, 80% to 90% of them singletons. Sequenced: peripheral blood. The receptors come from a woman in her 50s with COVID-19, enrolled during active disease.

The chain is built from TRBV14 and TRBJ1-2, with TRBD1 matching over 7 bases. This CDR3 has 16 amino acids. Germline assignment: CDR1 SGHDN and CDR2 FVKESK. The V gene end was trimmed by 1 base and the J gene end by 1 base; junction bases not matched to a gene: 6. CDR3 in DNA: TGTGCCAGCAGCCAAGGGAAGGGGGCACTTAACTATGGCTACACCTTC. Protein product: CASSQGKGALNYGYTF.

The chain is built from TRBV5-5 and TRBJ2-1; maybe TRBD2 (6 bases). The V and J ends lost 3 bases and 1 base respectively, with 11 bases between them. CDR1 and CDR2 (germline): SGHKS, YYEKEE (reference sequence). The CDR3 contains 15 residues. The CDR3 loop is CASSSGLASYNEQFF. CDR3 sequence (DNA): TGTGCCAGCAGCTCCGGGCTAGCGTCCTACAATGAGCAGTTCTTC.

The chain employs TRBV29-1 and TRBJ2-5; 7 nucleotides agree with TRBD1. The germline V gene has CDR1 SQVTM and CDR2 ANQGSEA. With V trimmed by 6 bases and J by 4 bases, 17 bases remained unmatched. The CDR3 has 16 amino acids. As DNA, the CDR3 is TGCAGCGTCAGAAGCCGGGACAGCCAAACTCTAGAGACCCAGTACTTC. This codes for CSVRSRDSQTLETQYF.

The CDR3 here is CAWSIQGGGETQYF. Here the CDR3 DNA reads TGTGCCTGGAGTATACAGGGAGGGGGAGAGACCCAGTACTTC. The V and J genes are TRBV30 and TRBJ2-5; tentative D call: TRBD2 (7 bases). CDR3 length equals 14 residues. Trimming left V 2 bases short and J 4 bases short, with 14 bases between. The V gene's germline CDR1 is GTSNPN and CDR2 SVGIG (reference sequence).

This clone was picked up one time. V gene TRBV3-1 (or the pseudogene TRBV3-2) combines with J gene TRBJ2-3; D possibly corresponds to TRBD1 (7 bases). Germline CDR1 LGHDT, CDR2 YNNKEL (reference sequence). Trimming stripped 2 bases from V and 3 bases from J, with 21 bases between. The CDR3 consists of 18 residues. CDR3 protein: CASSQRGRGGMETDTQYF. The CDR3 DNA reads as TGTGCCAGCAGCCAAAGGGGGCGCGGCGGGATGGAAACAGATACGCAGTATTTT.

The rearrangement links TRBV7-9 to TRBJ1-2; D possibly corresponds to TRBD1 (5 bases). V lost 5 bases and J 4 bases, leaving 11 bases between the germline ends. This CDR3 is built from 13 residues. Germline V gene data show CDR1 as SEHNR and CDR2 as FQNEAQ (reference sequence). The CDR3 DNA is TGTGCCAGCAGCCTGACAGAAATCTATGGCTACACCTTC. As protein: CASSLTEIYGYTF.

For this clone: The same CDR3 is also encoded by other DNA sequences in this sample. The chain carries TRBV19 and TRBJ1-3, with D unclear. V shed 7 bases and J shed 0 bases, with 4 bases lying between them. The CDR3 is 12 residues long. CDR1 and CDR2 (germline): LNHDA, SQIVND (reference sequence). The CDR3 reads CASTLSGNTIYF. The CDR3 nucleotides are TGTGCCAGTACCCTCTCTGGAAACACCATATATTTT.

The chain is built from TRBV4-3 and TRBJ2-1; D perhaps matches TRBD2 (6 bases). CDR1 LGHNA and CDR2 YSLEER come from the germline V gene. V gave up 4 bases and J gave up 4 bases, with 20 bases separating them. The CDR3 sequence is 17 residues long. The CDR3 spells CASSPRSGLATYNEQFF. DNA for the CDR3: TGCGCCAGCAGCCCCAGATCTGGCCTAGCGACGTACAATGAGCAGTTCTTC.

J is TRBJ2-6 and V is TRBV4-1; the D gene is possibly TRBD1 (5 bases). Germline-derived CDR1 and CDR2 are MGHRA and YSYEKL. V was clipped by 0 bases and J by 0 bases, with 12 bases between them. The CDR3 spans 18 residues. For the CDR3, the DNA is TGCGCCAGCAGCCAAGATGCAGGGTTGAGCTCTGGGGCCAACGTCCTGACTTTC. It codes for CASSQDAGLSSGANVLTF.

J is TRBJ1-1 and V is TRBV19; TRBD1 matches 8 bases. V gave up 3 bases and J gave up 6 bases; unmatched junction bases: 24. Germline-derived CDR1 and CDR2 are LNHDA and SQIVND (reference sequence). The CDR3 covers 20 residues. The CDR3 sequence is CASSISPRQGLILKIAEAFF. CDR3 bases: TGTGCCAGTAGTATTTCCCCCCGACAGGGGCTAATTCTAAAGATCGCTGAAGCTTTCTTT.

The gene calls are TRBV15 and TRBJ2-3, with TRBD2 matching over 11 bases. After removal of 1 base from V and 0 bases from J, the junction contained 6 bases not matched to a gene. Germline CDR1 is LNHNV and CDR2 is YYDKDF (reference sequence). The CDR3 is 18 amino acids. The chain's CDR3 is CATSRVRTSGLSTDTQYF. The DNA of the CDR3 is TGTGCCACCAGCAGAGTCAGGACTAGCGGGCTTAGCACAGATACGCAGTATTTT.

The rearrangement links TRBV4-1 to TRBJ2-1, with TRBD2 matching over 8 bases. This CDR3 region has 18 residues. CDR1 is MGHRA, CDR2 YSYEKL, per germline. The V segment lost 3 bases and the J segment 2 bases; nucleotides outside the gene matches: 12. CDR3 bases: TGCGCCAGCAGCCACCTGAAAGCGGGAGCGGGCCCCTACAATGAGCAGTTCTTC. It specifies CASSHLKAGAGPYNEQFF.

The genes are TRBV24-1 and TRBJ1-1, with D maybe TRBD1 (6 bases). Germline-derived CDR1 and CDR2 are KGHDR and SFDVKD. This CDR3 region has 13 residues. CDR3 nucleotides: TGTGGTAAATCTTGGGGGCAAGACACTGAAGCTTTCTTT. It encodes CGKSWGQDTEAFF.

CDR3 nucleotides: TGTGCCAGCAGTGGGCGGACAGGCTACAATGAGCAGTTCTTC. Translation: CASSGRTGYNEQFF. The rearrangement links TRBV2 to TRBJ2-1; 7 bases line up with TRBD1. V lost 4 bases to trimming and J lost 3 bases; unmatched junction nucleotides: 3. Per the germline V gene, CDR1 is SNHLY and CDR2 is FYNNEI. The CDR3 runs 14 residues.